This T cell receptor beta chain was obtained from a study of T cell responses to AZD1222 COVID-19 vaccine. Findings and caveats of the study: Receipt of two AZD1222 doses was followed by a rise in Spike-specific TCR breadth and depth. Spike-spanning, vaccine-associated CD4 TCRs were dominant at 160-218 and 743-854. Donors in the cohort were predominantly white British and more often female, and clonal diversity was possibly underestimated. Repertoires were collected only later (after the peak T cell response had occurred).

Worth noting for this clone: Its antigen is still unknown.

Sequenced by immunoSEQ multiplex PCR; TCRdb stores in-frame clones only, minus some. The top ten hold around 15% of the sample, which has almost 70,000 clones, 80% seen once. Germline V gene data show CDR1 as SGHVS and CDR2 as FQNEAQ. This CDR3 is 16 amino acids long. V gave up 4 bases and J gave up 3 bases; unmatched junction bases: 9. The origin of this receptor is an adult who received the AZD1222 COVID-19 vaccine. V gene TRBV7-8 combines with J gene TRBJ2-4, with 7 bases identical to TRBD2. Specimen: peripheral blood, collected 28 days after the second AZD1222 dose. The DNA for the CDR3 is TGTGCCAGCAGCTCCATGGGAGGGGTGGTCAAAAACATTCAGTACTTC. It yields the protein CASSSMGGVVKNIQYF.